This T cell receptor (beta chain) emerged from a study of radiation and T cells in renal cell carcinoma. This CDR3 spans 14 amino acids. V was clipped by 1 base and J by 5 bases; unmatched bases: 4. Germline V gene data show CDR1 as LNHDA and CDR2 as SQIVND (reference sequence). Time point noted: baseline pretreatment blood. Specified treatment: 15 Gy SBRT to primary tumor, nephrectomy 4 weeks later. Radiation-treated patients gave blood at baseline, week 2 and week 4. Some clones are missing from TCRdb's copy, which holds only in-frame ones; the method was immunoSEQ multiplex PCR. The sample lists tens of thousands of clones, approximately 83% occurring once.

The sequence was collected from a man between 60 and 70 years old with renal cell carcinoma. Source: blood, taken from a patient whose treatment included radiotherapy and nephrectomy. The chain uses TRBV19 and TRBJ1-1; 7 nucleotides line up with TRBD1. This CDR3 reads CASSIATGETEAFF. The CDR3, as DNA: TGTGCCAGTAGTATAGCCACAGGGGAAACTGAAGCTTTCTTT.